The 27 T cell receptor beta chains in this list originate from one sample, sequenced in a study of CD8+CD57+ T cells in acquired aplastic anemia. CDR3 and TCR beta VDJ profiling relied on genomic DNA as the template. Via MiXCR, TCRdb re-called the reads, giving one row per CDR3 protein. This table holds roughly 150,000 distinct CDR3 sequences, less than 60% found once. The sequenced patients had an expansion of CD8+CD57+ cells seen by flow cytometry. The specimen sequenced was sorted CD4+, CD8+, or CD8+CD57+ T cells (not recorded which) from PBMCs. These TCRs come from a human donor with aplastic anemia.

This clonotype was seen once. One end of the junction does not line up with germline, which may come from a read error. The chain employs TRBV5-1 and TRBJ2-7; D not certain. The CDR3 runs 11 residues. Germline V gene sequence: CDR1 SGHRS, CDR2 YFSETQ. The CDR3 spells CAGSLDLEQYF. The CDR3 DNA reads TGCGCCGGCAGCTTGGACCTCGAGCAGTACTTC. Combining the CDR3 with reference TRBV5-1 and TRBJ2-7 gives the whole variable domain KAGVTQTPRYLIKTRGQQVTLSCSPISGHRSVSWYQQTPGQGLQFLFEYFSETQRNKGNFPGRFSGRQFSNSRSEMNVSTLELGDSALYLCAGSLDLEQYFGPGTRLTVT.

Only a few counts were recorded for this clonotype. A read error may account for a junction end that differs from germline. The gene calls are TRBV7-7 and TRBJ2-7, with unresolved D. The length of the CDR3 is 14 residues. The germline V gene encodes CDR1 SSHAT and CDR2 FNYEAQ (reference sequence). The DNA of the CDR3 is TGTGCTAGCAGCCCGAGTGTTTCGGCCTACGAGCAGTACTTC. Protein sequence: CASSPSVSAYEQYF. The full variable domain, rest sourced from reference TRBV7-7 and TRBJ2-7, is GAGVSQSPRYKVTKRGQDVTLRCDPISSHATLYWYQQALGQGPEFLTYFNYEAQPDKSGLPSDRFSAERPEGSISTLTIQRTEQRDSAMYRCASSPSVSAYEQYFGPGTRLTVT.

The chain is built from TRBV12-3 or TRBV12-4 and TRBJ1-2, with D tentatively TRBD1 (6 bases). The CDR3 has 13 amino acids. The V gene lost 7 bases and the J gene lost 7 bases, with 16 bases spanning the gap. The CDR3 nucleotides are TGTGCCAGCACCACACAGGGTGTAGGTGGCTACACCTTC. Translated, it gives CASTTQGVGGYTF.

This sequence joins TRBV10-3 and TRBJ2-3; unclear D gene. The CDR3 is 12 residues long. Germline V gene data show CDR1 as ENHRY and CDR2 as SYGVKD. Trimming removed 5 bases from V and 2 bases from J, with 5 bases in between. The DNA for the CDR3 is TGTGCCATCAGTTCCTTCACAGATACGCAGTATTTT. Translating gives CAISSFTDTQYF.

This clonotype was observed a few times. This sequence joins TRBV10-3 and TRBJ2-1; 9 bases line up with TRBD2. The CDR3 spans 13 residues. J gave up 9 bases and V 8 bases, and 8 bases lay outside the gene matches. CDR1 and CDR2 (germline): ENHRY, SYGVKD. The CDR3 DNA reads TGTGCCATCTGGCCTAGCGGGGCGCGTGAGCAGTTCTTC. As protein: CAIWPSGAREQFF.

This clonotype has a count of ten or more. The chain employs TRBV5-1 and TRBJ1-2; no clear D gene. Trimming removed 2 bases from V and 1 base from J, with 6 bases in between. This CDR3 comprises 13 residues. Germline-derived CDR1 and CDR2 are SGHRS and YFSETQ. CDR3 sequence (DNA): TGCGCCAGCAGCTTAGAGAATAACTATGGCTACACCTTC. Translated: CASSLENNYGYTF.

In regard to this clonotype: Just one base apart from a much larger clone, this may be a read error. This chain links TRBV7-3 with TRBJ2-7; TRBD2 matches 8 bases. Germline V gene lookup returns CDR1 SGHTA and CDR2 FQGTGA. The junction had 7 bases not matched to a gene; V was cut back by 1 base and J by 5 bases. The CDR3 contains 15 residues. CDR3 region: CASSLMVGGVHEQYF. CDR3 nucleotide sequence: TGTGCCAGCAGCTTAATGGTCGGGGGGGTCCACGAGCAGTACTTC.

This chain links TRBV7-9 with TRBJ2-2; D uncertain. The V end lost 3 bases, the J end lost 5 bases, and 1 base lay between the germline ends. The CDR3 sequence is 11 residues long. Germline-derived CDR1 and CDR2 are SEHNR and FQNEAQ (reference sequence). CDR3 region: CASSFTGELFF. The CDR3 DNA is TGTGCCAGCAGCTTTACCGGGGAGCTGTTTTTT.

The chain is built from TRBV25-1 and TRBJ1-6; no definite D call. The length of the CDR3 is 13 residues. From germline, CDR1 is MGHDK and CDR2 SYGVNS. Trimming removed 3 bases at V and 1 base at J, with 1 base between. The chain's CDR3 is CASSESYNSPLHF. CDR3 DNA sequence: TGTGCCAGCAGTGAGTCCTATAATTCACCCCTCCACTTT.

The chain is built from TRBV29-1 and TRBJ1-1, with TRBD1 matching 11 bases. This CDR3 has 12 residues. The V segment lost 6 bases and the J segment 4 bases; nucleotides outside the gene matches: 1. Germline V gene data show CDR1 as SQVTM and CDR2 as ANQGSEA. In nucleotides, the CDR3 is TGCAGCGTAGGGACAGGGGGCACTGAAGCTTTCTTT. This codes for CSVGTGGTEAFF.

In the case of this clonotype: At one boundary the junction diverges from the germline segment, which might be a read error. The chain is built from TRBV6-5 and TRBJ1-4, with 9 bases fitting TRBD1. Germline values: CDR1 MNHEY, CDR2 SVGAGI. The length of the CDR3 is 16 residues. The DNA of the CDR3 is TGTGCCAGCAGTTCTCCAGGACAGGGGAAGAATGGAAAACTGTTTTTT. As protein: CASSSPGQGKNGKLFF.

This chain joins TRBV5-1 and TRBJ1-4; 9 nucleotides match TRBD1. Germline V gene lookup returns CDR1 SGHRS and CDR2 YFSETQ. Germline trimming cut 4 bases from V and 7 bases from J; bases unmatched to any gene: 5. The CDR3 covers 14 residues. This chain's CDR3 is CASSEGTGIEKLFF. The CDR3 DNA reads as TGCGCCAGCAGCGAAGGGACAGGGATTGAAAAACTGTTTTTT.

The CDR3 reads CASRVDRGGREAFF. CDR3 in DNA: TGTGCCAGTAGGGTCGACAGGGGCGGTAGGGAAGCTTTCTTT. This sequence joins TRBV19 and TRBJ1-1, with 8 positions matching TRBD1. J was trimmed by 8 bases and V by 6 bases; bases with no gene match: 11. CDR1 is LNHDA, CDR2 SQIVND, per germline (reference sequence). The CDR3 has 14 residues. Full variable domain (outside the CDR3, taken from reference TRBV19 and TRBJ1-1): DGGITQSPKYLFRKEGQNVTLSCEQNLNHDAMYWYRQDPGQGLRLIYYSQIVNDFQKGDIAEGYSVSREKKESFPLTVTSAQKNPTAFYLCASRVDRGGREAFFGQGTRLTVV.

The chain employs TRBV7-9 and TRBJ1-1; D is unclear. CDR1 is SEHNR, CDR2 FQNEAQ, per germline (reference sequence). Trimming stripped 6 bases from V and 0 bases from J, with 11 bases between. The CDR3 loop spans 14 amino acids. The CDR3 nucleotides are TGTGCCAGCAGTGTGGGCAGACTGAACACTGAAGCTTTCTTT. Translating it yields CASSVGRLNTEAFF.

The chain recombines TRBV2 with TRBJ1-1; 8 bases are a match to TRBD1. CDR1 is SNHLY, CDR2 FYNNEI, per germline. This CDR3 spans 15 amino acids. Trimming cost V 6 bases and J 3 bases; bases outside gene matches: 9. The CDR3 nucleotides read TGTGCCAGCAGCCCATCAGGGGGCTTCGACACTGAAGCTTTCTTT. Its translation: CASSPSGGFDTEAFF.

In its sample, this clonotype was seen many times. This sequence joins TRBV11-2 and TRBJ1-1, with a possible D match to TRBD1 (5 bases). The CDR3 sequence is 16 residues long. CDR1 and CDR2 from the germline V gene are SGHAT and FQNNGV. V lost 0 bases and J lost 10, with 21 bases in between. Written as DNA, the CDR3 is TGTGCCAGCAGCTTAGATCGGCGAAGGGGCGCTGATGTAGCTTTCTTT. This codes for CASSLDRRRGADVAFF.

This clonotype appeared many times. The rearrangement links TRBV5-4 to TRBJ1-2; weak D call: TRBD1 (5 bases). V lost 2 bases and J 4 bases, leaving 12 bases between the germline ends. CDR1 SGHNT and CDR2 YYREEE come from the germline V gene (reference sequence). The CDR3 is 14 amino acids. CDR3 nucleotides: TGTGCCAGCAGCTTCACGCTCGGGGGCTATGGCTACACCTTC. Translating it yields CASSFTLGGYGYTF. The entire variable domain, with the rest obtained from reference TRBV5-4 and TRBJ1-2, is as follows: ETGVTQSPTHLIKTRGQQVTLRCSSQSGHNTVSWYQQALGQGPQFIFQYYREEENGRGNFPPRFSGLQFPNYSSELNVNALELDDSALYLCASSFTLGGYGYTFGSGTRLTVV.

The chain is built from TRBV20-1 and TRBJ2-7, with D possibly matching TRBD1 (6 bases). Germline V gene lookup returns CDR1 DFQATT and CDR2 SNEGSKA (reference sequence). V lost 0 bases to trimming and J lost 3 bases, with 9 bases between them. The CDR3 is made up of 13 amino acids. The CDR3 DNA reads TGCAGTGCTAGAGATCGGGACATCTACGAGCAGTACTTC. As protein: CSARDRDIYEQYF.

V gene TRBV19 combines with J gene TRBJ2-1, with D tentatively TRBD1 or TRBD2 (5 bases each). Per the germline V gene, CDR1 is LNHDA and CDR2 is SQIVND (reference sequence). The V gene lost 2 bases and the J gene lost 6 bases, with 11 bases spanning the gap. There are 14 residues in the CDR3. Here the CDR3 DNA reads TGTGCCAGTAGTATAATGGGGGAACGCAATGAGCAGTTCTTC. Translated, it gives CASSIMGERNEQFF. The entire variable domain, with the rest obtained from reference TRBV19 and TRBJ2-1, is as follows: DGGITQSPKYLFRKEGQNVTLSCEQNLNHDAMYWYRQDPGQGLRLIYYSQIVNDFQKGDIAEGYSVSREKKESFPLTVTSAQKNPTAFYLCASSIMGERNEQFFGPGTRLTVL.

This clonotype was seen more than once but under ten times. A much larger clone differs by one base, so this may be a read error. The chain carries TRBV20-1 and TRBJ2-3; no clear D gene. The germline V gene has CDR1 DFQATT and CDR2 SNEGSKA (reference sequence). The CDR3 consists of 13 residues. The DNA of the CDR3 is TGCGGTGTTCAAGCCCCCTCACAATCGGCGCAGTATTTT. This encodes CGVQAPSQSAQYF.

This clonotype has just a few counts. The rearrangement joins TRBV15 to TRBJ2-7; 7 nucleotides agree with TRBD1. V lost 1 base and J lost 9; bases outside the gene matches: 12. The CDR3 loop spans 15 amino acids. CDR1 and CDR2 (germline): LNHNV, YYDKDF (reference sequence). The CDR3 is CATSRGTGVTCGQYF. CDR3 DNA sequence: TGTGCCACCAGCAGAGGGACAGGCGTTACCTGCGGGCAGTACTTC.

Concerning this clonotype itself: At one of its ends the junction is not consistent with the germline gene, which may arise from a read error. This chain connects TRBV6-2 or TRBV6-3 to TRBJ1-1, with D possibly being TRBD1 (5 bases). The CDR3 is made up of 14 amino acids. Germline V gene data show CDR1 as MNHEY and CDR2 as SVGEGT. In nucleotides, the CDR3 is TGTGCCGGCAGTTACTCGATAGGGACCACTGAAGCTTTCTTT. This sequence encodes CAGSYSIGTTEAFF.

In DNA, the CDR3 is TGTGCCACCAGTGTAGGACAGGGGGGGACCGGGGAGCTGTTTTTT. This encodes CATSVGQGGTGELFF. The chain uses TRBV24-1 and TRBJ2-2, with 10 nucleotides matching TRBD1. Germline CDR1 is KGHDR and CDR2 is SFDVKD. V lost 5 bases to trimming and J lost 5 bases; unmatched junction nucleotides: 4. CDR3 length equals 15 residues.

There are many counts of this clonotype. The genes are TRBV7-8 and TRBJ2-1; a possible D gene is TRBD2 (5 bases). The germline V gene has CDR1 SGHVS and CDR2 FQNEAQ. V was clipped by 5 bases and J by 10 bases, with 24 bases between them. This CDR3 region has 16 residues. This CDR3 is CASSPSAGLFGAEQFF. The CDR3 nucleotides are TGTGCCAGCAGCCCGAGCGCAGGACTCTTCGGTGCGGAGCAGTTCTTC.

In this sample, this clonotype turned up a few times. The CDR3 DNA is TGTGCCAGCAGCCCGGACCCAGGGGGGGTCTATGGCTACACCTTC. It encodes CASSPDPGGVYGYTF. This rearrangement joins TRBV5-5 to TRBJ1-2, with 7 bases that match TRBD1. Germline V gene data show CDR1 as SGHKS and CDR2 as YYEKEE (reference sequence). CDR3 length equals 15 residues. The V and J ends lost 4 bases and 4 bases, in that order; junction bases with no gene match: 10.

This chain joins TRBV24-1 and TRBJ1-2, with 7 bases lining up with TRBD1. The germline gives CDR1 KGHDR, CDR2 SFDVKD. The CDR3 loop spans 17 amino acids. V lost 4 bases and J lost 5; bases outside the gene matches: 15. CDR3 amino acids: CATSDRKPSGTDYGYTF. CDR3 nucleotides: TGTGCCACCAGTGACCGAAAACCTAGTGGGACAGATTATGGCTACACCTTC.

The chain uses TRBV9 and TRBJ2-7; tentatively, D is TRBD2 (5 bases). The CDR3 extends over 14 amino acids. The V end was cut by 2 bases, the J end by 3 bases, with 12 bases between. Per germline, CDR1 SGDLS and CDR2 YYNGEE. The CDR3 is CASSVGLGDYEQYF. The CDR3 DNA reads TGTGCCAGCAGCGTGGGTCTGGGAGACTACGAGCAGTACTTC.